The entry below describes one T cell receptor (beta chain). Which antigen it targets is not known. No quality values exist for individual bases; no much larger clone is one base distant. The sample comes from a study of technical replicates of blood from several donors (dated by TCRdb to 2016 to 2017). The library was built by means of the immunoSEQ multiplex PCR assay. Held by TCRdb, this immuneACCESS table contains in-frame sequences only and omits some clones. Under half of the omission traces to an unresolved V gene where checked; the cause of the rest is unknown. Here the sample has 81,000 or so clones; around 96% occur a single time. Around 0.2% of the sample goes to the ten largest clones. From its cysteine to its phenylalanine, the CDR3 spans 16 amino acids. The DNA shown is the 48-base CDR3, in frame from base 1. The germline V end is reduced by 4 bases and the J end by 0 bases; junction bases left unmatched: 6. CDR1 and CDR2 were assigned from the germline V gene as SGHDT and YYEEEE.

The rearrangement combines TRBV5-6 with TRBJ2-1; TRBD2 agrees with 8 junctional bases. Sequenced: T cells isolated from PBMCs. This TCR came from a human donor in good health. The DNA sequence follows: TGTGCCAGCAGCGGACTAGCAGACAGCTCCTACAATGAGCAGTTCTTC. This codes for CASSGLADSSYNEQFF.